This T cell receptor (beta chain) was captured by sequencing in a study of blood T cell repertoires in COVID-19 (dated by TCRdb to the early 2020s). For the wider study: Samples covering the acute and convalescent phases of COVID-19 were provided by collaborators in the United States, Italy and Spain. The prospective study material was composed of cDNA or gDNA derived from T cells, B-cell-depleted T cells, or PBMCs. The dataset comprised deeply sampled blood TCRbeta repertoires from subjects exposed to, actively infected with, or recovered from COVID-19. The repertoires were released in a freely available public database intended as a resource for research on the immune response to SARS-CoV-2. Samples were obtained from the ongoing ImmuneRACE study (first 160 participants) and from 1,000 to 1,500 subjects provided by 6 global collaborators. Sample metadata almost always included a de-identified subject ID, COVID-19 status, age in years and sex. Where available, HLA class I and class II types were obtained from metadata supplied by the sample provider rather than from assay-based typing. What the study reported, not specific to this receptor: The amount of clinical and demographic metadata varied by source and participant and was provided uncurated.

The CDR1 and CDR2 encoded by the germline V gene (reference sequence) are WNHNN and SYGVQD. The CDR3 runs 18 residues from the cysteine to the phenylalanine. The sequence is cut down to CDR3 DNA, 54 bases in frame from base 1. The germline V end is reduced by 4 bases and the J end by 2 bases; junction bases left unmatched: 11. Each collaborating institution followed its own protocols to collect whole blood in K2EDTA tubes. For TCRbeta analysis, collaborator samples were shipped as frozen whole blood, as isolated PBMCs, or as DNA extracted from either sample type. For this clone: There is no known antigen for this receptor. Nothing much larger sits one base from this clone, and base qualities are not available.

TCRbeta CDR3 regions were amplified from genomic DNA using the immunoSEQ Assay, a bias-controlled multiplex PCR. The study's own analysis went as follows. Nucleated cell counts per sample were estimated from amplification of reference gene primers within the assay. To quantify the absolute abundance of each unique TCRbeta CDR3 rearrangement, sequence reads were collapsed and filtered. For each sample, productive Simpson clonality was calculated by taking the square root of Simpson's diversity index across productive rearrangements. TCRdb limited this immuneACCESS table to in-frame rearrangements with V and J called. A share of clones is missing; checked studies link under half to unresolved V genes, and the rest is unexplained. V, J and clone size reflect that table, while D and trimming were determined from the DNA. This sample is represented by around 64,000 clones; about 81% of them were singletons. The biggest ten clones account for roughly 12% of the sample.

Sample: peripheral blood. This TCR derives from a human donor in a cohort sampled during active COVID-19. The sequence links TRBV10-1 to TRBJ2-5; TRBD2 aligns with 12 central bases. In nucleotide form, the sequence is TGCGCCAGCAGTGCGGGAGCACCGGGACTAGCGGGTCAAGAGACCCAGTACTTC. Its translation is CASSAGAPGLAGQETQYF.